The 21 T cell receptor beta chains below all came from one sample that was sequenced in a study of vaccination effects on CD4 cells after COVID-19. Their cognate antigens are unknown. Antigen-specific CD4+ T cells were expanded (with viral peptide pools) by the ViraFEST assay ahead of sequencing. On day 10 of culture, CD4+ T cells were separated out. The protocol was immunoSEQ multiplex PCR, while the TCRdb copy is restricted to in-frame clones and leaves out a portion. Of about 54,000 clones detected, 80% to 85% appear once; the ten largest clones hold approximately 2.4%. The specimen comprised CD4+ T cells from PBMCs cultured with HCoV-229E spike peptides, sampled before COVID-19 vaccination. The receptor set was obtained from a human donor who received a COVID-19 vaccine.

The chain joins TRBV28 to TRBJ2-1; D not certain. The germline V gene encodes CDR1 MDHEN and CDR2 SYDVKM. The CDR3 is made up of 12 amino acids. V lost 6 bases, J lost 16 bases, and 19 bases lay in between. CDR3 region: CASSGILSQLFF. The CDR3 DNA is TGTGCCAGCAGCGGAATCCTCTCTCAACTTTTCTTC.

This clone was seen only a few times. The rearrangement uses TRBV27 and TRBJ1-6; D not resolved. This CDR3 comprises 14 residues. The V gene lost 4 bases and the J gene lost 0 bases, with 4 bases spanning the gap. Germline values: CDR1 MNHEY, CDR2 SMNVEV (reference sequence). CDR3 nucleotide sequence: TGTGCCAGCAGTTCTGTCTCCTATAATTCACCCCTCCACTTT. Amino acids: CASSSVSYNSPLHF.

The chain has TRBV4-3 and TRBJ1-4; no clear D gene. Germline CDR1 reads LGHNA; CDR2 reads YSLEER. V was pared by 1 base and J by 8 bases, with 11 bases between. The CDR3 is 14 residues long. The CDR3 here is CASSQGNSREKLFF. CDR3 DNA sequence: TGCGCCAGCAGCCAAGGAAACTCGAGAGAAAAACTGTTTTTT.

This chain uses TRBV4-1 with TRBJ2-1, with 7 bases matching TRBD1. The V and J ends lost 4 bases and 6 bases, in that order; junction bases with no gene match: 12. The CDR3 is 16 amino acids. CDR1 and CDR2 (germline): MGHRA, YSYEKL. The CDR3 coding sequence is TGCGCCAGCAGCCCCTTACAGGGGCAGGAGGTCAATGAGCAGTTCTTC. It yields the protein CASSPLQGQEVNEQFF.

The rearrangement uses TRBV28 and TRBJ2-7; tentative D call: TRBD1 (6 bases). Trimming shortened V by 2 bases and J by 6 bases, and 23 bases separated the two germline ends. In germline, CDR1 is MDHEN, CDR2 SYDVKM. The CDR3 runs to 17 residues. CDR3 DNA: TGTGCCAGCAGTTTAGGGCCTGGGACACCCAAGGGCAGCGAGCAGTACGTC. This encodes CASSLGPGTPKGSEQYV.

V usage is TRBV5-1 and J usage is TRBJ1-6; D gene uncertain. Looked up from germline, CDR1 is SGHRS and CDR2 is YFSETQ. CDR3 length equals 15 residues. V lost 1 base and J lost 8, with 13 bases in between. CDR3 nucleotides: TGCGCCAGCAGCTTGTTAGACCAGAGAGATTCACCCCTCCACTTT. It specifies CASSLLDQRDSPLHF.

J is TRBJ2-7 and V is TRBV7-2, with 8 nucleotides matching TRBD1. Germline values: CDR1 SGHTA, CDR2 FQGNSA. The V segment lost 5 bases and the J segment 6 bases; nucleotides outside the gene matches: 9. The CDR3 length is 14 residues. The CDR3 spells CASSPRTGMGEQYV. The DNA for the CDR3 is TGTGCCAGCAGCCCCCGGACAGGGATGGGCGAGCAGTACGTC.

This chain uses TRBV24-1 with TRBJ1-3; D is ambiguous. The germline gives CDR1 KGHDR, CDR2 SFDVKD. V lost 3 bases, J lost 1 base, and 9 bases lay in between. This CDR3 has 15 residues. CDR3 coding DNA: TGTGCCACCAGTGATCAGAATCTTTCTGGAAACACCATATATTTT. Amino acid sequence: CATSDQNLSGNTIYF.

In nucleotides, the CDR3 is TGTGCCAGCAGCCCAGTTTTTAACTATGGCTACACCTTC. Its protein product is CASSPVFNYGYTF. The chain joins TRBV5-8 to TRBJ1-2; D gene unclear. Germline-derived CDR1 and CDR2 are SGHTS and YDEGEE. CDR3 length equals 13 residues. V was cut by 4 bases and J by 1 base, with 8 bases left in between. Looking up the rest from reference TRBV5-8 and TRBJ1-2 gives the full variable domain: EAGVTQSPTHLIKTRGQQATLRCSPISGHTSVYWYQQALGLGLQFLLWYDEGEERNRGNFPPRFSGRQFPNYSSELNVNALELEDSALYLCASSPVFNYGYTFGSGTRLTVV.

The chain joins TRBV6-1 to TRBJ1-2; TRBD1 matches 7 bases. Germline CDR1 reads MNHNS; CDR2 reads SASEGT. Trimming cost V 3 bases and J 6 bases; bases outside gene matches: 7. CDR3 length: 14 amino acids. The CDR3 DNA sequence: TGTGCCAGCAGTGATTCTAAGGGGGCGCATGGCTACACCTTC. Protein: CASSDSKGAHGYTF.

This clone is termed medium-sized. This chain links TRBV30 with TRBJ1-3, with D maybe TRBD1 (6 bases). This CDR3 is built from 15 residues. Trimming took off 3 bases at V and 0 bases at J, with 12 bases between the two ends. Germline V gene data show CDR1 as GTSNPN and CDR2 as SVGIG (reference sequence). CDR3: CAWRADRSSGNTIYF. As DNA, the CDR3 is TGTGCCTGGAGAGCGGACAGAAGCTCTGGAAACACCATATATTTT.

This clone was seen a handful of times. This sequence joins TRBV7-9 and TRBJ1-2; TRBD1 aligns across 9 bases. The V gene end was trimmed by 1 base and the J gene end by 11 bases; junction bases not matched to a gene: 5. The CDR3 length is 13 residues. In germline, CDR1 is SEHNR, CDR2 FQNEAQ (reference sequence). This CDR3 reads CASSLGDRGKYTF. CDR3 sequence (DNA): TGTGCCAGCAGCTTAGGAGACAGGGGGAAGTACACCTTC.

The chain links TRBV6-5 to TRBJ2-7, with no clear D. CDR1 is MNHEY, CDR2 SVGAGI, per germline. V was trimmed by 6 bases and J by 3 bases, leaving 12 bases between them. This CDR3 is 13 amino acids long. The CDR3 loop is CASSVFGGYEQYV. In DNA, the CDR3 is TGTGCCAGCAGCGTGTTTGGCGGCTACGAGCAGTACGTC.

The chain recombines TRBV5-1 with TRBJ2-3, with D perhaps TRBD1 (6 bases). The V end was cut by 5 bases, the J end by 6 bases, with 10 bases between. This CDR3 is built from 12 residues. Per germline, CDR1 SGHRS and CDR2 YFSETQ. The CDR3 loop is CASRLDRDTQYF. Written as DNA, the CDR3 is TGCGCCAGCAGGCTAGACAGGGATACGCAGTATTTT. Together with reference TRBV5-1 and TRBJ2-3, the CDR3 gives the full variable domain: KAGVTQTPRYLIKTRGQQVTLSCSPISGHRSVSWYQQTPGQGLQFLFEYFSETQRNKGNFPGRFSGRQFSNSRSEMNVSTLELGDSALYLCASRLDRDTQYFGPGTRLTVL.

This chain links TRBV12-5 with TRBJ1-2; the match to TRBD1 covers 7 bases. The trim removed 6 bases at V and 8 bases at J, leaving 9 bases unmatched. Per the germline V gene, CDR1 is LGHNT and CDR2 is FRNRAP. The CDR3 is made up of 13 amino acids. CDR3 DNA: TGTGCTAGTGGCACGGGACAGTCGCGGGGCTACACCTTC. Translated: CASGTGQSRGYTF. The full variable domain, its missing parts supplied by reference TRBV12-5 and TRBJ1-2, is DARVTQTPRHKVTEMGQEVTMRCQPILGHNTVFWYRQTMMQGLELLAYFRNRAPLDDSGMPKDRFSAEMPDATLATLKIQPSEPRDSAVYFCASGTGQSRGYTFGSGTRLTVV.

In nucleotides, the CDR3 is TGTGCCAGCAGTTTGGGGACAGGGTGGGACGAGCAGTACGTC. Encoded protein: CASSLGTGWDEQYV. V and J are TRBV28 and TRBJ2-7, with TRBD1 matching 9 bases. Unmatched junction bases numbered 5, after V lost 3 bases and J lost 5 bases. This CDR3 comprises 14 residues. Germline V gene sequence: CDR1 MDHEN, CDR2 SYDVKM.

This chain joins TRBV5-6 and TRBJ1-3, with D maybe TRBD1 (6 bases). Germline CDR1 reads SGHDT; CDR2 reads YYEEEE. The CDR3 runs to 16 residues. V gave up 4 bases and J gave up 0 bases, with 14 bases separating them. The CDR3 region has the DNA TGTGCCAGCAGCCCATGGACAGTACTCTCTGGAAACACCATATATTTT. Amino acids: CASSPWTVLSGNTIYF.

The chain recombines TRBV6-6 with TRBJ1-1; the match to TRBD1 covers 7 bases. Germline trimming cut 6 bases from V and 1 base from J; bases unmatched to any gene: 8. The CDR3 has 15 residues. CDR1 is MNHNY and CDR2 is SVGAGI in the germline V gene (reference sequence). CDR3 sequence (DNA): TGTGCCAGCAGCCCCGGGACAGCGAAGAACACTGAAGCTTTCTTT. It codes for CASSPGTAKNTEAFF.

This chain uses TRBV3-1 (or the pseudogene TRBV3-2) with TRBJ2-1, with D maybe TRBD2 (6 bases). The CDR3 extends over 15 amino acids. CDR1 is LGHDT and CDR2 is YNNKEL in the germline V gene (reference sequence). Trimming removed 6 bases from V and 0 bases from J, with 12 bases in between. This CDR3 reads CASSRLDYSYNEQFF. The DNA of the CDR3 is TGTGCCAGCAGTCGACTAGACTACTCCTACAATGAGCAGTTCTTC.

This clone turned up a few times. The V gene is TRBV11-1, the J gene TRBJ2-7, with D possibly being TRBD1 (5 bases). V was pared by 3 bases and J by 5 bases, with 11 bases between. CDR3 length: 13 residues. Germline V gene lookup returns CDR1 SGHAT and CDR2 FQDESV (reference sequence). CDR3 sequence: CASSFGHLDEQYV. As DNA, the CDR3 is TGTGCCAGCAGCTTCGGACACCTGGACGAGCAGTACGTC.

The V call is TRBV19, the J call TRBJ2-1; 12 bases are shared with TRBD2. V trimming: 5 bases; J trimming: 3 bases; junction bases outside the gene matches: 8. CDR3 length: 17 residues. Germline CDR1 LNHDA, CDR2 SQIVND (reference sequence). CDR3 sequence: CASSARLAGDFYNEQFF. The CDR3 nucleotides read TGTGCCAGTAGTGCCCGACTAGCGGGGGATTTCTACAATGAGCAGTTCTTC.